The 2 T cell receptor beta chains listed next were all sequenced from one sample in a study of CD8+CD57+ T cells in acquired aplastic anemia. CDR3 and TCR beta VDJ profiling relied on a genomic DNA template. Each CDR3 protein gets one entry after TCRdb re-called the reads with MiXCR. Here the sample spans roughly 220,000 distinct CDR3 sequences, 60% to 80% being singletons. Before being chosen for sequencing, patients had shown CD8+CD57+ cell expansion by flow cytometry. Input material: sorted CD4+, CD8+, or CD8+CD57+ T cells (not recorded which) from PBMCs. The receptors shown here come from a human donor with aplastic anemia.

This clonotype was counted only a few times. The chain carries TRBV15 and TRBJ1-3; D is uncertain. This CDR3 spans 12 amino acids. V gave up 0 bases and J gave up 7 bases, with 4 bases separating them. Germline-derived CDR1 and CDR2 are LNHNV and YYDKDF (reference sequence). The CDR3 region is CATSRDRNTIYF. The CDR3 region has the DNA TGTGCCACCAGCAGAGATCGCAACACCATATATTTT.

The genes are TRBV20-1 and TRBJ1-2; the D gene is possibly TRBD1 (5 bases). CDR3 size: 13 residues. CDR1 DFQATT and CDR2 SNEGSKA come from the germline V gene (reference sequence). V lost 0 bases, J lost 3 bases, and 8 bases lay in between. The CDR3 sequence is CSAREGTDYGYTF. For the CDR3, the DNA is TGCAGTGCTAGAGAGGGGACTGACTATGGCTACACCTTC.